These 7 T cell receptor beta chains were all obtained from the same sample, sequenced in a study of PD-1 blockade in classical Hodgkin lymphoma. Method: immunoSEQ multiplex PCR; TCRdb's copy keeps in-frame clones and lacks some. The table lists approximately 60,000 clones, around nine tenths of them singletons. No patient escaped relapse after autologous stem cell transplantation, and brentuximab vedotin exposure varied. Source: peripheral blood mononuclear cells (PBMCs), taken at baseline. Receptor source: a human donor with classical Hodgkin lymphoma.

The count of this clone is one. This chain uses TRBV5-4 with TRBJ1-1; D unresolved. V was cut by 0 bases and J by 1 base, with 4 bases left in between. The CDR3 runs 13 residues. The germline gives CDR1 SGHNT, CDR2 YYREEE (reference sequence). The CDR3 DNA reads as TGTGCCAGCAGCTTGGGGGAGAACACTGAAGCTTTCTTT. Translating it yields CASSLGENTEAFF.

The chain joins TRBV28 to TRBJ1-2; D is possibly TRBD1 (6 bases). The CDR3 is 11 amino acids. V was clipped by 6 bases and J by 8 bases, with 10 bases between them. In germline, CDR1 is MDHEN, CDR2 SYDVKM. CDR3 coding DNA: TGTGCCAGCAGCCGGGGGCTGGGCTACACCTTC. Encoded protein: CASSRGLGYTF.

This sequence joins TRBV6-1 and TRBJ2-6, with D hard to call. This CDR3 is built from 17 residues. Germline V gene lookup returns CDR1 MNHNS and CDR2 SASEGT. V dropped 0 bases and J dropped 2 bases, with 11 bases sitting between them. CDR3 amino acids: CASSEASRFPGANVLTF. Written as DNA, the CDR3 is TGTGCCAGCAGTGAAGCCTCCAGGTTCCCTGGGGCCAACGTCCTGACTTTC.

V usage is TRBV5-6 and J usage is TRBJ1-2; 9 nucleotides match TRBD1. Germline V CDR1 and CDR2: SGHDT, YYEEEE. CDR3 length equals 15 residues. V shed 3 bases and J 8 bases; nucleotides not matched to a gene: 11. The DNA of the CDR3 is TGTGCCAGCAGCTCCGGACAGGGGAGAATCGGGGGCTACACCTTC. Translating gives CASSSGQGRIGGYTF.

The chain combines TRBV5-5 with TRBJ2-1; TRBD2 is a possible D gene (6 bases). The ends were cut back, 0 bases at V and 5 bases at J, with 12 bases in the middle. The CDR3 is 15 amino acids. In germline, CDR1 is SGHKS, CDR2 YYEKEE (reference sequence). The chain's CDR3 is CASSLVPAGNNEQFF. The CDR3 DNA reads TGTGCCAGCAGCTTGGTACCGGCGGGAAACAATGAGCAGTTCTTC.

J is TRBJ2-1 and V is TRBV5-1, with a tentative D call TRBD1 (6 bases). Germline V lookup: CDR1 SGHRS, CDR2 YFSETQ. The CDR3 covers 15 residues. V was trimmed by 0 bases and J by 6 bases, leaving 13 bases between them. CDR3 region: CASSLEGDNSNEQFF. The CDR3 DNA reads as TGCGCCAGCAGCTTGGAAGGGGACAATAGCAATGAGCAGTTCTTC.

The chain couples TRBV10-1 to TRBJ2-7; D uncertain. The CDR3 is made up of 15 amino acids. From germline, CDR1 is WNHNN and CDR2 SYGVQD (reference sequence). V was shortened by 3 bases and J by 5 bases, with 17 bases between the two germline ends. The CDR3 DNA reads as TGCGCCAGCAGTGACTATCAGGATATGGGCCACGAGCAGTACTTC. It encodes CASSDYQDMGHEQYF.